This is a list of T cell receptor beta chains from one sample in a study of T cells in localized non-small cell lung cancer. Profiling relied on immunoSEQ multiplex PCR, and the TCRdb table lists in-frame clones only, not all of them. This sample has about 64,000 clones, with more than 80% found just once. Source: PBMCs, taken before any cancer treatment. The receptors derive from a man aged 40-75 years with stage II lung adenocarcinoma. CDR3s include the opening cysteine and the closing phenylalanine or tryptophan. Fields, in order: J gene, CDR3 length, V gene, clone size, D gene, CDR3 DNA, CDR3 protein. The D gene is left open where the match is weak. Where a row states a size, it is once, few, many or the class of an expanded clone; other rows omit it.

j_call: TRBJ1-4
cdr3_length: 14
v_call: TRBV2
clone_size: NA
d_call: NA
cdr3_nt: TGTGCCAGCACCAGGGAGGCAACTAATGAAAAACTGTTTTTT
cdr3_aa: CASTREATNEKLFF

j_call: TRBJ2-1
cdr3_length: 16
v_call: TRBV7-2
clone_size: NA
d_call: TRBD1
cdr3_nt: TGTGCCAGCAGCCTAGGGGGCCGGACAGGGGTGGATGAGCAGTTCTTC
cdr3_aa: CASSLGGRTGVDEQFF

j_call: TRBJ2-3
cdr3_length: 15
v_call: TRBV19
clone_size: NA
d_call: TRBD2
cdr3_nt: TGTGCCAGTGCCCTCCTAGCGGGAGAATTAGATACGCAGTATTTT
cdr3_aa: CASALLAGELDTQYF

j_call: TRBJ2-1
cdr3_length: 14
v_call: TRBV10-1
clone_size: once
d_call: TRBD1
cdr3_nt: TGCGCCAGCAGTGATAGACAGGGATACAATGAGCAGTTCTTC
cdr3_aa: CASSDRQGYNEQFF

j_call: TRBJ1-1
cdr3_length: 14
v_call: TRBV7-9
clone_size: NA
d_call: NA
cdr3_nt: TGTGCCAGCAGCTTAGAGGGCGGGTGGACTGAAGCTTTCTTT
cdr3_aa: CASSLEGGWTEAFF

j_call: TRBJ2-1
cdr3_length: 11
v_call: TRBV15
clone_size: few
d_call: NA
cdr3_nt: TGTGCCACCAGCGACTACAATGAGCAGTTCTTC
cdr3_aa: CATSDYNEQFF

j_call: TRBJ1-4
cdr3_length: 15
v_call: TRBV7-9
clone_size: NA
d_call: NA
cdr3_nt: TGTGCCAGCAGCGCCACCGGGACGGCAAATGAAAAACTGTTTTTT
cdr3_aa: CASSATGTANEKLFF

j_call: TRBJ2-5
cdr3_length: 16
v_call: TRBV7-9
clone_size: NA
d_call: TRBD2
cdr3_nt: TGTGCCAGCAGCTTTTGGACTAGCGGTAGCACAGAGACCCAGTACTTC
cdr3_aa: CASSFWTSGSTETQYF

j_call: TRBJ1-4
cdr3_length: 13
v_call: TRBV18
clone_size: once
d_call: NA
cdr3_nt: TGTGCCAGCCTCGGGGAGGATAATGAAAAACTGTTTTTT
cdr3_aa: CASLGEDNEKLFF

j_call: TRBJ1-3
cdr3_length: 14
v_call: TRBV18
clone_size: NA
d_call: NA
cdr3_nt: TGTGCCAGCTCACTGGACAGCTCTGGAAACACCATATATTTT
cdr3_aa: CASSLDSSGNTIYF

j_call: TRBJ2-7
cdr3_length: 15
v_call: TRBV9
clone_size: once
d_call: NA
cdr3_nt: TGTGCCAGCAGCGTAGCAAGCGGGCTCTCCTACGAGCAGTACTTC
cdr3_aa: CASSVASGLSYEQYF

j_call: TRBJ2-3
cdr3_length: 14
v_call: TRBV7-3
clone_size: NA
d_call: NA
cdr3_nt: TGTGCCAGCAGCCTAGGACTGGCCACAGATACGCAGTATTTT
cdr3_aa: CASSLGLATDTQYF

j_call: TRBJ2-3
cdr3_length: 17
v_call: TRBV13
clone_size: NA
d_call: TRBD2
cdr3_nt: TGTGCCAGCAGCTCGCTCAGCGATAGCGGGGGTGGGGATACGCAGTATTTT
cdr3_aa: CASSSLSDSGGGDTQYF

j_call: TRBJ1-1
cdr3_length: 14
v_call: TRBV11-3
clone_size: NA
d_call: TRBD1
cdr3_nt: TGTGCCAGCAGCACCTCAGGGGGCTACACTGAAGCTTTCTTT
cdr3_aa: CASSTSGGYTEAFF